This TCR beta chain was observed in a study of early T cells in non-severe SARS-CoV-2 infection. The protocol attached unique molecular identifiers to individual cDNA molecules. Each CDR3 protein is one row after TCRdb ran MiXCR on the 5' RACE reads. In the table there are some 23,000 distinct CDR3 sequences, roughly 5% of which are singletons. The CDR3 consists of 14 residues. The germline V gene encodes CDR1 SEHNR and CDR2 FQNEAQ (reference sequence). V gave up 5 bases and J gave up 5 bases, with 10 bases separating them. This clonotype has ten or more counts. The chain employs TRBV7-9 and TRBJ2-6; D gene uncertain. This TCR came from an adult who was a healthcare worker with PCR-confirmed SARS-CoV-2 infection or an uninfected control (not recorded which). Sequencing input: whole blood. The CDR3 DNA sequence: TGTGCCAGCAGCGCGGTTGTGTGGGCCAACGTCCTGACTTTC. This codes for CASSAVVWANVLTF.